This TCR beta chain was profiled in a study of T cells in Graves' hyperthyroidism and ophthalmopathy. TCR beta CDR3 regions were amplified from RNA transcripts. The primer set for the first-round RT-PCR of the TCR CDR3 was HTBI. TCRdb itself ran the multiplex PCR reads through MiXCR, one entry per CDR3 protein. The sample includes some 650,000 distinct CDR3 sequences, roughly a sixth of them seen just once. Subjects with ophthalmopathy showed a Clinical Activity Score no lower than 3, a NOSPECS grade no lower than 4, and a duration shorter than 3 months. This clonotype was seen many times. Input material: blood. This clonotype was obtained from a woman aged 40 to 49 with Graves' ophthalmopathy.

CDR3: CASRTPSAGTGTYEQYF. The CDR3 DNA is TGTGCCAGCAGGACTCCCAGTGCCGGGACGGGCACCTACGAGCAGTACTTC. The rearrangement uses TRBV28 and TRBJ2-7; D assignment may be TRBD1 or TRBD2 (5 bases each). Germline assignment: CDR1 MDHEN and CDR2 SYDVKM. The V end lost 6 bases, the J end lost 2 bases, and 23 bases lay between the germline ends. There are 17 residues in the CDR3. Combining the CDR3 with reference TRBV28 and TRBJ2-7 gives the whole variable domain DVKVTQSSRYLVKRTGEKVFLECVQDMDHENMFWYRQDPGLGLRLIYFSYDVKMKEKGDIPEGYSVSREKKERFSLILESASTNQTSMYLCASRTPSAGTGTYEQYFGPGTRLTVT.